This T cell receptor (beta chain) came from a study of T cell responses to AZD1222 COVID-19 vaccine. Germline values: CDR1 LGHDT, CDR2 YNNKEL (reference sequence). The CDR3 totals 13 residues. Deletions cut 5 bases from V and 4 bases from J, with 11 bases between. This clone was counted only a few times. Only in-frame clones appear in the TCRdb table, and some are missing; sequencing was by immunoSEQ multiplex PCR. The sample carries about 180,000 clones, just under 95% recorded once. This sequence joins TRBV3-1 (or the pseudogene TRBV3-2) and TRBJ1-2; D is uncertain. The sample here was peripheral blood, taken 28 days after the second dose of the MenACWY control vaccine. The clonotype comes from an adult who received the MenACWY meningococcal vaccine as a control. CDR3 loop: CASSFRASYGYTF. In nucleotides, the CDR3 is TGTGCCAGCAGCTTCCGGGCCAGCTATGGCTACACCTTC.